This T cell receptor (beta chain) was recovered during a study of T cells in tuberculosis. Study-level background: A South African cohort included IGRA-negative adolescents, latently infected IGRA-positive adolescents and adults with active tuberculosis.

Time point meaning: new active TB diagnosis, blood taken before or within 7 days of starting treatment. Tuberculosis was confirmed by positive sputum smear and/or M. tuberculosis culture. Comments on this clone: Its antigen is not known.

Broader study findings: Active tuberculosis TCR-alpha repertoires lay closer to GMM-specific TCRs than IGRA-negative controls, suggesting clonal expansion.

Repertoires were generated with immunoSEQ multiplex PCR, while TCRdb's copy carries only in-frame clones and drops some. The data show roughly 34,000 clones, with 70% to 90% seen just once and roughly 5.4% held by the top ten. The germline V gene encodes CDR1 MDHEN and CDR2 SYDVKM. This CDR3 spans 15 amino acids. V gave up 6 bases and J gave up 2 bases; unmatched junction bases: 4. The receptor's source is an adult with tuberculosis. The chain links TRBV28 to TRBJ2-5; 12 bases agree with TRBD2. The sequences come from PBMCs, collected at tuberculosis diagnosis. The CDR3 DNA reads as TGTGCCAGCAGCCTAGCGGGGGGGCCGCAAGAGACCCAGTACTTC. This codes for CASSLAGGPQETQYF. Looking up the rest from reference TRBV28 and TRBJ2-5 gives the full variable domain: DVKVTQSSRYLVKRTGEKVFLECVQDMDHENMFWYRQDPGLGLRLIYFSYDVKMKEKGDIPEGYSVSREKKERFSLILESASTNQTSMYLCASSLAGGPQETQYFGPGTRLLVL.